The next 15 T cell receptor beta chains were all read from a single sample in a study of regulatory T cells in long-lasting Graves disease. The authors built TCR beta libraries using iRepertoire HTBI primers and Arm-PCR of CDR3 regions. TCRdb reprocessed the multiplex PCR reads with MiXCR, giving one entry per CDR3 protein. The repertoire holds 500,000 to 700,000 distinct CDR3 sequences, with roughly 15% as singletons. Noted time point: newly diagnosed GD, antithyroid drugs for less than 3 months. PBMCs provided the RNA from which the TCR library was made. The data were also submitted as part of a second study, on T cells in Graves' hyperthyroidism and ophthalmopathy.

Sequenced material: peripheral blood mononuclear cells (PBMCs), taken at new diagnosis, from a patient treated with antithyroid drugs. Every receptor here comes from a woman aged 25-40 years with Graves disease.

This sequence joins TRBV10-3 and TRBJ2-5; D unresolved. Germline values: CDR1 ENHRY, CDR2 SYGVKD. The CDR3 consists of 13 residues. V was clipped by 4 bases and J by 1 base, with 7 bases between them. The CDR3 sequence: CAISASSQETQYF. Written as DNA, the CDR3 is TGTGCCATCAGTGCTAGTTCCCAAGAGACCCAGTACTTC.

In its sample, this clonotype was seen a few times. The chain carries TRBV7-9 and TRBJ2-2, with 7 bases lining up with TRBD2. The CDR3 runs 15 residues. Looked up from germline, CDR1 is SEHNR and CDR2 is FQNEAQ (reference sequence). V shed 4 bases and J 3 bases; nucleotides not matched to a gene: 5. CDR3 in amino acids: CASSSGREYTGELFF. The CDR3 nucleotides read TGTGCCAGCAGCTCAGGGCGGGAGTACACCGGGGAGCTGTTTTTT. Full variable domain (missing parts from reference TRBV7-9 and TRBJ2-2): DTGVSQNPRHKITKRGQNVTFRCDPISEHNRLYWYRQTLGQGPEFLTYFQNEAQLEKSRLLSDRFSAERPKGSFSTLEIQRTEQGDSAMYLCASSSGREYTGELFFGEGSRLTVL.

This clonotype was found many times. CDR3 sequence (DNA): TGTGCCAGCAGCCTACGACTAGCGGATGAAGAGACCCAGTACTTC. This gives the protein CASSLRLADEETQYF. The rearrangement joins TRBV6-1 to TRBJ2-5; TRBD2 matches 9 bases. V lost 6 bases and J lost 3; bases outside the gene matches: 8. CDR1 and CDR2 from the germline V gene are MNHNS and SASEGT. The length of the CDR3 is 15 residues.

The DNA for the CDR3 is TGCAGCCCGCTAGCGGGAGCCGGGTGGGGTCAAGAGACCCAGTACTTC. Translated, it gives CSPLAGAGWGQETQYF. The chain links TRBV20-1 to TRBJ2-5, with 10 bases aligning to TRBD2. Germline loops: CDR1 DFQATT, CDR2 SNEGSKA (reference sequence). The CDR3 is made up of 16 amino acids.

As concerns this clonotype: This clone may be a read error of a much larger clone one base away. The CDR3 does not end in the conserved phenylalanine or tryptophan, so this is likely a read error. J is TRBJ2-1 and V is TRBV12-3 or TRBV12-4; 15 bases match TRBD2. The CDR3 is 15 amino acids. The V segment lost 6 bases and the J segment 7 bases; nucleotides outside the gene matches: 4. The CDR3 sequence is CASSGLAGGGNEQFL. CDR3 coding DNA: TGTGCCAGCAGCGGACTAGCGGGAGGGGGGAATGAGCAGTTCCTC.

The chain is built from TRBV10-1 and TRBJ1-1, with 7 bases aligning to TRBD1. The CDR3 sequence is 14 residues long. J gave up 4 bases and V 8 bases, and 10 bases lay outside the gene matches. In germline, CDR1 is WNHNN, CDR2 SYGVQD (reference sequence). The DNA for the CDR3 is TGCGCCAGCCAACCGGCCGACAGGGCCACTGAAGCTTTCTTT. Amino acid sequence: CASQPADRATEAFF.

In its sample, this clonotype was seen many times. As DNA, the CDR3 is TGTGCCAGCAGCGAGGGGGGGGGCACAGATACGCAGTATTTT. As protein: CASSEGGGTDTQYF. The chain recombines TRBV25-1 with TRBJ2-3, with D perhaps TRBD2 (7 bases). Germline V gives CDR1 MGHDK, CDR2 SYGVNS. Trimming pared 6 bases from V and 1 base from J, leaving 11 bases between. This CDR3 is 14 amino acids long.

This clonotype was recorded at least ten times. The CDR3 DNA is TGCGCCAGCGCCGGGAGCTCCTATAATTCACCCCTCCACTTT. This gives the protein CASAGSSYNSPLHF. This sequence joins TRBV10-2 and TRBJ1-6; D unclear. Germline CDR1 reads WSHSY; CDR2 reads SAAADI. The CDR3 totals 14 residues. V was pared by 8 bases and J by 0 bases, with 8 bases between.

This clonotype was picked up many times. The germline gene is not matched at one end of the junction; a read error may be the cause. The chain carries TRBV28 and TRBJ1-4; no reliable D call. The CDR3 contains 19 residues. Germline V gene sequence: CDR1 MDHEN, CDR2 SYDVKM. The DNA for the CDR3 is TGTGCCAGCAGTGTACAGAAACAAAGGAGGTTTTCAACTAATGAGAAACTGTTTTTT. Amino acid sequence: CASSVQKQRRFSTNEKLFF.

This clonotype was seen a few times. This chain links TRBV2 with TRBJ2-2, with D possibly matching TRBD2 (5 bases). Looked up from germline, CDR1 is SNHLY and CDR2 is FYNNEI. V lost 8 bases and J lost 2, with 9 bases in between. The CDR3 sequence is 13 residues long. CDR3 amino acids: CASGAVNTGELFF. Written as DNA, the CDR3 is TGTGCCAGCGGAGCGGTAAACACCGGGGAGCTGTTTTTT.

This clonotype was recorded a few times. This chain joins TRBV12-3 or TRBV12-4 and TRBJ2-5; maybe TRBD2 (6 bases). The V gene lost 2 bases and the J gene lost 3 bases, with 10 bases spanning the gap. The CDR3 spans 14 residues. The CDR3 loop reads CASSLSGTEETQYF. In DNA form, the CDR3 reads TGTGCCAGCAGTTTATCAGGGACTGAAGAGACCCAGTACTTC.

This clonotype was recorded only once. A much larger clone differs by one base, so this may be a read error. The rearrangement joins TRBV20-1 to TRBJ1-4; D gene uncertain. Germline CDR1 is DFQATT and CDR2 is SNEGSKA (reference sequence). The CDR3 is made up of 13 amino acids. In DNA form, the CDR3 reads TGCAGTGGGAAGGAGGGAGCTAATGGAAAACTGTTTTTT. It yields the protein CSGKEGANGKLFF.

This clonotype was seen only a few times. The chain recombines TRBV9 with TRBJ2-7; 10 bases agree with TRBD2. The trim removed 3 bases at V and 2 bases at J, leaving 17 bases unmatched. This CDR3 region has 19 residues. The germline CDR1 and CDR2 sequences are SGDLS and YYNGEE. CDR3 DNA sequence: TGTGCCAGCAGCGCGGCGCCAAGACAGCGGGAGGGATCCCCCTACGAGCAGTACTTC. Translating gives CASSAAPRQREGSPYEQYF. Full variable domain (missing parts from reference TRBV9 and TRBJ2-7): DSGVTQTPKHLITATGQRVTLRCSPRSGDLSVYWYQQSLDQGLQFLIQYYNGEERAKGNILERFSAQQFPDLHSELNLSSLELGDSALYFCASSAAPRQREGSPYEQYFGPGTRLTVT.

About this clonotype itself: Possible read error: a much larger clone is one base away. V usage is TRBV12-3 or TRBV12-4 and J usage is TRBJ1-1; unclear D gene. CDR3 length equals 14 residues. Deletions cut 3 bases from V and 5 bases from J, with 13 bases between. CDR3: CASSFLLQRTEAFF. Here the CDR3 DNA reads TGTGCCAGCAGTTTTCTCCTCCAAAGGACTGAAGCTTTCTTT.

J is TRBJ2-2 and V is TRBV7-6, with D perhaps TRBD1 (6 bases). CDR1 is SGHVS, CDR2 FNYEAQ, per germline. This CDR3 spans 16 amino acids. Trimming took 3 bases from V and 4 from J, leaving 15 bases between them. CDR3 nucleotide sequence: TGTGCCAGCAGCTTCAACCGGGACAAAGGCACCGGGGAGCTGTTTTTT. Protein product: CASSFNRDKGTGELFF.